This TCR beta chain appears in the sequencing data of a study of somatic mutations in cytotoxic T cells in rheumatoid arthritis. Study background: Some V beta antibody-stained T-cell populations were flow-sorted at nearly 100% purity, including V beta1+ cells sequenced for TCRB.

Trimming took 5 bases from V and 9 from J, leaving 12 bases between them. The germline V gene encodes CDR1 LNHNV and CDR2 YYDKDF (reference sequence). This CDR3 is 12 amino acids long. Using immunoSEQ multiplex PCR, the repertoire was profiled, and TCRdb retains in-frame clones only, with some absent. The table includes some 35,000 clones, 84% detected once. Findings of the study overall: Nobody adjusted the slight TRBV07 underrepresentation in rheumatoid arthritis patients for multiple comparisons. Age-dependent increases in CD8+ clonality occurred in rheumatoid arthritis patients but not in healthy controls.

A note on this clone: Its antigen is unidentified.

Material: CD8+ T cells sorted from blood. The chain joins TRBV15 to TRBJ2-3; TRBD2 might be the D (6 bases). This TCR was recovered from a man between 40 and 49 years old in good health. CDR3 protein: CATSASGETQYF. The CDR3 DNA reads TGTGCCACCAGCGCCTCGGGGGAGACGCAGTATTTT.